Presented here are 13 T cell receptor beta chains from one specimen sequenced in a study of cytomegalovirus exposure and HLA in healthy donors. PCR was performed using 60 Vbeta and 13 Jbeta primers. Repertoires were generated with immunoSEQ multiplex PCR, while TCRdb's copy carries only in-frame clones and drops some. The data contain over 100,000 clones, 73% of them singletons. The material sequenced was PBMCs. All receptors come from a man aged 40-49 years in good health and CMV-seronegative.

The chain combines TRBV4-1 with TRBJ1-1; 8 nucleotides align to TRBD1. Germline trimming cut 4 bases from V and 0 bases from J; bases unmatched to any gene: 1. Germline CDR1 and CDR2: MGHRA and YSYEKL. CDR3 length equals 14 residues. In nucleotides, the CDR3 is TGCGCCAGCAGCCCGGGACAGGTGAACACTGAAGCTTTCTTT. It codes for CASSPGQVNTEAFF.

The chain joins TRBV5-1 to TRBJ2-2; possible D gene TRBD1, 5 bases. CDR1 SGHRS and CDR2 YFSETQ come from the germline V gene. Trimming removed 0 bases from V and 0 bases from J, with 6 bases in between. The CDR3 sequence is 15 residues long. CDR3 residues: CASSLGQSNTGELFF. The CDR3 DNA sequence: TGCGCCAGCAGCTTGGGACAGTCGAACACCGGGGAGCTGTTTTTT.

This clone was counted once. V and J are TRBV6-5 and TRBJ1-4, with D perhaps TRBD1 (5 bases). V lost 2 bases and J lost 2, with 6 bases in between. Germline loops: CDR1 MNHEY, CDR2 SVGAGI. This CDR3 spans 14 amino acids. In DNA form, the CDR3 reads TGTGCCAGCAGTTACGGGGGGACTAATGAAAAACTGTTTTTT. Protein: CASSYGGTNEKLFF.

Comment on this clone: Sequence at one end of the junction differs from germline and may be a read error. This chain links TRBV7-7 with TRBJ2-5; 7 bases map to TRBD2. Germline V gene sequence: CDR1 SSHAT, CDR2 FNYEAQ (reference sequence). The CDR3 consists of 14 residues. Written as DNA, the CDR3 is TGTGCTAGCAGCTTAGGGAGGGTTGGAGAGACCCAGTACTTC. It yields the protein CASSLGRVGETQYF.

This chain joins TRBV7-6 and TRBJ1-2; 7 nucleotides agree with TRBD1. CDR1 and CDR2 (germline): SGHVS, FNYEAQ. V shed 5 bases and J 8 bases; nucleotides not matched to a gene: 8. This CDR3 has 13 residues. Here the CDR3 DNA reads TGTGCCAGCAGCCCGAGTGCAGGGGGAGGCTACACCTTC. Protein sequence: CASSPSAGGGYTF.

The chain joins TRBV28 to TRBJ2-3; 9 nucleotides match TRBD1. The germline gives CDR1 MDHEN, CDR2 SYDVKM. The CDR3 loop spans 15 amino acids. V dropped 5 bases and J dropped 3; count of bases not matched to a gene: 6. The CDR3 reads CASSMGTGLTDTQYF. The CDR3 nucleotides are TGTGCCAGCAGTATGGGGACAGGGTTGACAGATACGCAGTATTTT.

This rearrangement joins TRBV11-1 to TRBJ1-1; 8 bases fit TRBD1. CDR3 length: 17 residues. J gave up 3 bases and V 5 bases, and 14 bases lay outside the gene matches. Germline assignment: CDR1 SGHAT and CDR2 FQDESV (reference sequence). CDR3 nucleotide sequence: TGTGCCAGCAGCCCCCGGACCCGCAGGGGGCGCGACACTGAAGCTTTCTTT. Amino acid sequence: CASSPRTRRGRDTEAFF.

CDR3 protein: CASKPGQPNTEAFF. The DNA for the CDR3 is TGTGCCAGCAAGCCGGGACAGCCTAACACTGAAGCTTTCTTT. The chain carries TRBV2 and TRBJ1-1, with 7 bases that match TRBD1. Trimming removed 7 bases from V and 2 bases from J; junction bases left unmatched: 7. There are 14 residues in the CDR3. The germline gives CDR1 SNHLY, CDR2 FYNNEI. The full variable domain, with the rest looked up from reference TRBV2 and TRBJ1-1, is EPEVTQTPSHQVTQMGQEVILRCVPISNHLYFYWYRQILGQKVEFLVSFYNNEISEKSEIFDDQFSVERPDGSNFTLKIRSTKLEDSAMYFCASKPGQPNTEAFFGQGTRLTVV.

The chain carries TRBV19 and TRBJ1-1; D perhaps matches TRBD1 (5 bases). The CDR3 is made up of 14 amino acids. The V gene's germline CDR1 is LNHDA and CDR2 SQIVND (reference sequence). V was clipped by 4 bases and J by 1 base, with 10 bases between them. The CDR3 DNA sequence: TGTGCCAGTAGTAAGATAGGGGCGAACACTGAAGCTTTCTTT. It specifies CASSKIGANTEAFF.

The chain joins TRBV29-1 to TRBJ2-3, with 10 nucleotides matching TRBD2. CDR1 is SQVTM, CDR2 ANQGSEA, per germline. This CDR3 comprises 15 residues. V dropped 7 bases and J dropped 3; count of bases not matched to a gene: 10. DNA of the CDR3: TGCAGCGCTTATAAACTAGCGGGGTTGACAGATACGCAGTATTTT. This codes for CSAYKLAGLTDTQYF.

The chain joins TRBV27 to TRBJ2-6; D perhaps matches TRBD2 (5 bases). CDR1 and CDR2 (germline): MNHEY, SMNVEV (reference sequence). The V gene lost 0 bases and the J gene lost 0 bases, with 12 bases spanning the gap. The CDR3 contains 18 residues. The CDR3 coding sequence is TGTGCCAGCAGTTTATCGGGCAGCGGCACCTCTGGGGCCAACGTCCTGACTTTC. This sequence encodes CASSLSGSGTSGANVLTF.

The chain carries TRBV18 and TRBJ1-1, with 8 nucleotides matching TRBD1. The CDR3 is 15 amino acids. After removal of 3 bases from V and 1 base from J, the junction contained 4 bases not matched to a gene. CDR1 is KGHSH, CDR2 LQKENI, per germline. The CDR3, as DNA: TGTGCCAGCTCACCTACAGGGGGTGGGAACACTGAAGCTTTCTTT. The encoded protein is CASSPTGGGNTEAFF. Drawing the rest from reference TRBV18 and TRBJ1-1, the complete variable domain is NAGVMQNPRHLVRRRGQEARLRCSPMKGHSHVYWYRQLPEEGLKFMVYLQKENIIDESGMPKERFSAEFPKEGPSILRIQQVVRGDSAAYFCASSPTGGGNTEAFFGQGTRLTVV.

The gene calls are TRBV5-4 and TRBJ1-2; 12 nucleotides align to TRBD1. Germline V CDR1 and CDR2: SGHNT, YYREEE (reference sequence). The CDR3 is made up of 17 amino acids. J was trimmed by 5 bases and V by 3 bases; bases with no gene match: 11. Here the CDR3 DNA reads TGTGCCAGCAGCTCACCGGGACAGGGGGCGCTTGGGTATGGCTACACCTTC. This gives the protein CASSSPGQGALGYGYTF.